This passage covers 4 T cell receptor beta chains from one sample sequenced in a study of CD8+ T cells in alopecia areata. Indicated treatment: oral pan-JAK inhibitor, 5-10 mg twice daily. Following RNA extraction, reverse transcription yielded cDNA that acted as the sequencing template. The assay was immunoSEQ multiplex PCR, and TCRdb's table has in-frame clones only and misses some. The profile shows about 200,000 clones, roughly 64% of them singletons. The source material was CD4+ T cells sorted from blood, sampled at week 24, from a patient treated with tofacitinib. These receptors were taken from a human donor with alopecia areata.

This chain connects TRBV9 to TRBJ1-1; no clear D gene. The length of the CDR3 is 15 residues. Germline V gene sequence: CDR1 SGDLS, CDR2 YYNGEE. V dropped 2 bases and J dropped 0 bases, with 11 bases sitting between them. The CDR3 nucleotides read TGTGCCAGCAGCGTCCGGGCCGGAGTGAACACTGAAGCTTTCTTT. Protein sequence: CASSVRAGVNTEAFF. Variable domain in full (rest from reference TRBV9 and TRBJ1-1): DSGVTQTPKHLITATGQRVTLRCSPRSGDLSVYWYQQSLDQGLQFLIQYYNGEERAKGNILERFSAQQFPDLHSELNLSSLELGDSALYFCASSVRAGVNTEAFFGQGTRLTVV.

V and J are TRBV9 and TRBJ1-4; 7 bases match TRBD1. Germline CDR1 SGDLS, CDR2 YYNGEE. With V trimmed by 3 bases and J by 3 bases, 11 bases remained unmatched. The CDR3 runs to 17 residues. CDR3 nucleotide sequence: TGTGCCAGCAGCGCGAACTTCGACAGGGCATCTAATGAAAAACTGTTTTTT. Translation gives CASSANFDRASNEKLFF.

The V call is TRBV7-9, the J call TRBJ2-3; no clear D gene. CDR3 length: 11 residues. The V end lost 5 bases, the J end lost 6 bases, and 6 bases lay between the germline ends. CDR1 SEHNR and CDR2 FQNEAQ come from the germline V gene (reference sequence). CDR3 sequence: CASSPDDTQYF. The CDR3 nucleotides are TGTGCCAGCAGCCCCGACGATACGCAGTATTTT.

CDR3 sequence reads: CATSRDTETQYF. The CDR3 DNA sequence: TGTGCCACCAGCAGAGATACAGAGACCCAGTACTTC. The rearrangement joins TRBV15 to TRBJ2-5; D gene ambiguous. Trimming removed 0 bases at V and 4 bases at J, with 3 bases between. The CDR3 is made up of 12 amino acids. Germline V CDR1 and CDR2: LNHNV, YYDKDF (reference sequence).